The 21 T cell receptor beta chains below were found in one sample sequenced in a study of blood T cells in healthy people across ages. A second PCR, run for about 6 to 12 cycles, used a sample-barcoded 5' primer plus a J-beta primer mix. TCRdb recomputed calls from the 5' RACE reads with MiXCR, one row per CDR3 protein. Of about 1.4 million distinct CDR3 sequences in the sample, around 55% were seen once. Source material: blood. The receptors originated from a man between 18 and 29 years old in good health.

This chain joins TRBV27 and TRBJ1-2; tentatively, D is TRBD1 (5 bases). V was clipped by 1 base and J by 6 bases, with 15 bases between them. The CDR3 length is 15 residues. Looked up from germline, CDR1 is MNHEY and CDR2 is SMNVEV (reference sequence). The DNA of the CDR3 is TGTGCCAGCAGTTTATTCGGGGGTGCCGTGAATGGCTACACCTTC. It specifies CASSLFGGAVNGYTF.

The table lists this clonotype with a few counts. V usage is TRBV20-1 and J usage is TRBJ2-7; 10 bases map to TRBD1. The CDR3 has 20 amino acids. From germline, CDR1 is DFQATT and CDR2 SNEGSKA (reference sequence). Unmatched junction bases numbered 19, after V lost 0 bases and J lost 2 bases. CDR3 nucleotide sequence: TGCAGTGCTAGAGATTCTTCCCCCTTTCTGGGACAGGGGTACCCCTACGAGCAGTACTTC. Encoded protein: CSARDSSPFLGQGYPYEQYF.

V gene TRBV7-6 combines with J gene TRBJ2-1; 10 nucleotides align to TRBD1. Germline V gene lookup returns CDR1 SGHVS and CDR2 FNYEAQ. The J segment lost 6 bases and the V segment lost 5 bases, leaving 13 bases of the junction unmatched. The CDR3 contains 17 residues. The CDR3 sequence: CASSRSPSTGGSNEQFF. CDR3 DNA: TGTGCCAGCAGCCGCAGCCCCTCGACAGGGGGCTCCAATGAGCAGTTCTTC.

This chain connects TRBV7-2 to TRBJ2-7; no definite D call. The end of the DNA aligns better with TRBJ2-4, so the J call may be wrong. CDR3 length equals 15 residues. Germline CDR1 SGHTA, CDR2 FQGNSA. The DNA of the CDR3 is TGTGCCAGCAGCTTATCCAGGACCGTCGGAAACATTCAGTACTTC. Residues: CASSLSRTVGNIQYF.

This clonotype appeared a few times. This chain links TRBV29-1 with TRBJ2-4; maybe TRBD2 (6 bases). Germline lookup yields CDR1 SQVTM and CDR2 ANQGSEA. The CDR3 extends over 13 amino acids. V lost 3 bases and J 7 bases, leaving 13 bases between the germline ends. The CDR3 nucleotides are TGCAGCGTTGATGGCGGGACGTCGAACATTCAGTACTTC. This sequence encodes CSVDGGTSNIQYF.

The rearrangement uses TRBV2 and TRBJ2-7, with D tentatively TRBD2 (5 bases). Germline CDR1 and CDR2: SNHLY and FYNNEI. This CDR3 is built from 16 residues. V lost 1 base, J lost 1 base, and 14 bases lay in between. The CDR3 reads CASSEESTSRSYEQYF. DNA of the CDR3: TGTGCCAGCAGTGAAGAGTCCACTAGTAGATCCTACGAGCAGTACTTC.

V is TRBV11-2 and J is TRBJ2-1; tentatively, D is TRBD1 (7 bases). The CDR3 sequence is 14 residues long. Trimming shortened V by 4 bases and J by 10 bases, and 17 bases separated the two germline ends. CDR1 and CDR2 from the germline V gene are SGHAT and FQNNGV. CDR3 amino acids: CASSSIQGGNEQFF. CDR3 nucleotide sequence: TGTGCCAGCAGCTCAATTCAGGGGGGAAACGAGCAGTTCTTC.

The chain links TRBV14 to TRBJ1-2, with TRBD1 as a possible D gene (5 bases). The CDR3 is made up of 16 amino acids. Germline V CDR1 and CDR2: SGHDN, FVKESK. V shed 0 bases and J shed 6 bases, with 17 bases lying between them. CDR3 sequence: CASSQDWTGHFDGYTF. In DNA form, the CDR3 reads TGTGCCAGCAGCCAAGATTGGACCGGACACTTTGATGGCTACACCTTC. Full variable domain (missing parts from reference TRBV14 and TRBJ1-2): EAGVTQFPSHSVIEKGQTVTLRCDPISGHDNLYWYRRVMGKEIKFLLHFVKESKQDESGMPNNRFLAERTGGTYSTLKVQPAELEDSGVYFCASSQDWTGHFDGYTFGSGTRLTVV.

V usage is TRBV5-1 and J usage is TRBJ2-1, with TRBD2 as a possible D gene (6 bases). Trimming shortened V by 0 bases and J by 6 bases, and 22 bases separated the two germline ends. CDR3 size: 18 residues. Germline values: CDR1 SGHRS, CDR2 YFSETQ. The CDR3 nucleotides are TGCGCCAGCAGCTTGGAACGGCTGGGTTCGGGAGCCGGCAATGAGCAGTTCTTC. It codes for CASSLERLGSGAGNEQFF.

The chain uses TRBV2 and TRBJ2-5; tentatively, D is TRBD2 (6 bases). The V end lost 9 bases, the J end lost 2 bases, and 16 bases lay between the germline ends. The CDR3 is 14 amino acids. Per germline, CDR1 SNHLY and CDR2 FYNNEI. The CDR3 is CASSISSGQETQYF. The CDR3 DNA reads as TGTGCCAGTTCCATCTCAAGCGGGCAAGAGACCCAGTACTTC.

This clonotype has just one count. The rearrangement joins TRBV13 to TRBJ1-3; D is unresolved. Deletions cut 2 bases from V and 0 bases from J, with 17 bases between. Germline loops: CDR1 PRHDT, CDR2 FYEKMQ (reference sequence). The CDR3 runs to 18 residues. CDR3 sequence (DNA): TGTGCCAGCAGCTTATTATACCGGGCCGACGACTCTGGAAACACCATATATTTT. Its protein is CASSLLYRADDSGNTIYF.

Only one count was recorded for this clonotype. V gene TRBV7-9 combines with J gene TRBJ1-2, with TRBD1 matching 8 bases. This CDR3 is 15 amino acids long. V was pared by 5 bases and J by 8 bases, with 13 bases of the junction left unmatched. Per germline, CDR1 SEHNR and CDR2 FQNEAQ (reference sequence). Here the CDR3 reads CASSQGQGGSDGYTF. DNA for the CDR3: TGTGCCAGCAGCCAAGGACAGGGAGGGTCTGACGGCTACACCTTC.

The chain has TRBV20-1 and TRBJ2-1; 9 bases are a match to TRBD1. The V gene end was trimmed by 1 base and the J gene end by 7 bases; junction bases not matched to a gene: 17. The CDR3 totals 18 residues. Germline CDR1 is DFQATT and CDR2 is SNEGSKA (reference sequence). In nucleotides, the CDR3 is TGCAGTGCTAGAGCCGGGACAGGGTCGCTCACTACGGGGAATGAGCAGTTCTTC. Its protein product is CSARAGTGSLTTGNEQFF.

V and J are TRBV10-3 and TRBJ2-7; D gene ambiguous. Germline V gene lookup returns CDR1 ENHRY and CDR2 SYGVKD. The V end lost 0 bases, the J end lost 11 bases, and 11 bases lay between the germline ends. The CDR3 is made up of 12 amino acids. DNA for the CDR3: TGTGCCATCAGTGAGTCAGCCGATTCGGAGTACTTC. Translating it yields CAISESADSEYF.

This chain connects TRBV7-9 to TRBJ2-7; TRBD2 aligns across 7 bases. The ends lost 8 bases at V and 3 bases at J; junction bases unmatched: 10. The V gene's germline CDR1 is SEHNR and CDR2 FQNEAQ (reference sequence). The CDR3 runs to 14 residues. The CDR3 reads CASVREQGDYEQYF. As DNA, the CDR3 is TGTGCCAGCGTGCGGGAGCAGGGCGACTACGAGCAGTACTTC.

CDR3 sequence: CASSLNTAGVRQPQHF. The DNA for the CDR3 is TGTGCCAGCAGCTTAAACACGGCAGGGGTTAGGCAGCCCCAGCATTTT. The chain uses TRBV7-9 and TRBJ1-5; D is perhaps TRBD1 (6 bases). Trimming took off 2 bases at V and 7 bases at J, with 18 bases between the two ends. Germline V gene data show CDR1 as SEHNR and CDR2 as FQNEAQ (reference sequence). The CDR3 is 16 residues long.

The chain carries TRBV5-1 and TRBJ2-1; 11 bases are shared with TRBD2. Trimming cost V 4 bases and J 9 bases; bases outside gene matches: 9. This CDR3 has 15 residues. The V gene's germline CDR1 is SGHRS and CDR2 YFSETQ. The CDR3 DNA reads as TGCGCCAGCAGCCCCCTTAGCGGGGGGGCCACTGAGCAGTTCTTC. Protein: CASSPLSGGATEQFF.

This chain connects TRBV10-3 to TRBJ1-1; no clear D gene. The ends were cut back, 3 bases at V and 5 bases at J, with 10 bases in the middle. CDR3 length equals 13 residues. The germline CDR1 and CDR2 sequences are ENHRY and SYGVKD. CDR3 region: CAISENRETEAFF. CDR3 in DNA: TGTGCCATCAGTGAAAATCGGGAAACTGAAGCTTTCTTT.

This clonotype was detected only a few times. The rearrangement joins TRBV29-1 to TRBJ2-1, with 13 bases that match TRBD2. The germline CDR1 and CDR2 sequences are SQVTM and ANQGSEA. This CDR3 has 16 amino acids. The trim removed 6 bases at V and 8 bases at J, leaving 13 bases unmatched. The CDR3 reads CSVHLLAGGTEDEQFF. CDR3 DNA: TGCAGCGTCCACCTACTAGCGGGGGGGACTGAGGATGAGCAGTTCTTC.

The chain couples TRBV5-1 to TRBJ1-4; possible D gene TRBD1, 5 bases. CDR3 length equals 15 residues. Germline V gene data show CDR1 as SGHRS and CDR2 as YFSETQ. V was cut by 2 bases and J by 0 bases, with 8 bases left in between. The CDR3 DNA reads TGCGCCAGCAGCTTCCGGGACGCAACTAATGAAAAACTGTTTTTT. Its protein product is CASSFRDATNEKLFF. Full variable domain (outside the CDR3, taken from reference TRBV5-1 and TRBJ1-4): KAGVTQTPRYLIKTRGQQVTLSCSPISGHRSVSWYQQTPGQGLQFLFEYFSETQRNKGNFPGRFSGRQFSNSRSEMNVSTLELGDSALYLCASSFRDATNEKLFFGSGTQLSVL.

V is TRBV4-2 and J is TRBJ2-3; possibly TRBD1 or TRBD2 for D (5 bases each). There are 16 residues in the CDR3. The V gene lost 4 bases and the J gene lost 0 bases, with 14 bases spanning the gap. Per the germline V gene, CDR1 is LGHNA and CDR2 is YNFKEQ. CDR3 nucleotide sequence: TGTGCCAGCAGCCCACACGGGACCACTAGCACAGATACGCAGTATTTT. Encoded protein: CASSPHGTTSTDTQYF.